The present entry profiles one T cell receptor beta chain with its context. Its antigen remains undetermined. Per-nucleotide qualities are absent, and no much larger clonotype sits a single base away. The data stem from a study of T cells in Graves' hyperthyroidism and ophthalmopathy (dated by TCRdb to 2018 to 2020). The study in broad terms: Peripheral blood was sampled at the time of initial diagnosis, prior to any treatment. To identify distinguishing TCR V-J signatures, a discovery cohort of 95 to 100 patients was used, comprising 43 with Graves' ophthalmopathy and about 59 with stable Graves' hyperthyroidism. Prospective prediction of ophthalmopathy was tested in an independent validation cohort consisting of some 20 hyperthyroidism patients and 15 or so patients who later progressed to ophthalmopathy. The approximately 90 discovery patients were divided at random into training and test sets in a 7:3 ratio. In addition, the study compared T-cell repertoires in thyroid tissue and in blood from about 6 Graves' hyperthyroidism patients. Following sampling, methimazole starting at 30 mg daily was given to hyperthyroidism patients, and high-dose intravenous methylprednisolone was given to ophthalmopathy patients. According to the paper, TCR Vbeta CDR3 sequencing was carried out on approximately 140 peripheral blood samples, which came from around 43 ophthalmopathy, 70 to 80 hyperthyroidism and some 17 progressor patients.

Stable Graves' hyperthyroidism was defined as the absence of progression to ophthalmopathy over 18 months of follow-up. Hyperthyroidism patients were newly diagnosed, had a disease duration of under 2 months, and were aged 18 to 65 years. The study excluded patients with uncontrolled infections, other autoimmune diseases, pregnancy or lactation. Diagnoses relied on clinical symptoms, serum thyroxine and TRAb, thyroid ultrasound and orbital computed tomography. Ficoll-Paque density gradient centrifugation was used to isolate PBMCs from 9.5 to 10 ml of fresh peripheral blood. Total RNA was extracted with Trizol reagent, and quality was checked on an Agilent 2100 Bioanalyzer. From its cysteine to its phenylalanine, the CDR3 spans 12 amino acids. Here the CDR3 DNA is all that survives: 36 bases in frame from base 1. The germline V gene (reference sequence) supplies CDR1 DFQATT and CDR2 SNEGSKA. Trimming takes 7 bases from V and 6 bases from J, and the germline ends sit 15 bases apart.

The study at large found these results: A model built on a 13 V-J signature distinguished ophthalmopathy from stable hyperthyroidism, reaching roughly 88% sensitivity and 81.08% specificity in cross-validation and 80%/75% in testing. Most expanded thyroid clonotypes (frequency above 0.001) were also detected in blood, a finding suggesting that blood repertoires may reflect thyroid immune responses. In validation, the model predicted progression to ophthalmopathy with just under 71% sensitivity and about 72% specificity, a median of around 6.6 months before onset. Sample size was not statistically predetermined, and blinding of investigators to group allocation was not performed.

The TCR beta CDR3 regions were amplified from RNA transcripts. The first round of RT-PCR for the TCR CDR3 was performed with the HTBI primer set and the Qiagen OneStep RT-PCR kit. Libraries were constructed in a second round of multiplex PCR, after which size selection and purification were carried out. The libraries were sequenced on an Illumina HiSeq2000 using paired-end 100 bp reads. Regarding the original processing steps: SOAPnuke was used to process the raw data, throwing out any read that contained adapters or uncalled bases, had a mean Phred below 15, or lacked an exact constant-primer or identifier match. COPE v1.2.5 was used to merge high-quality paired reads, and clonotypes were defined as unique nucleotide sequences. MiTCR v1.1 was used to align clonotypes to the IMGT TRBV, TRBD and TRBJ reference segments. Analysis was restricted to V-J combinations with a frequency above 0.0001, which covered 99.2% of repertoires. The TCS score was defined as F50 (clonal expansion) divided by E x V (chaos), with BLOSUM62-based TCRdist calculated between CDR3 peptides within each V-J. Welch's t-statistics and random forest reduced around 550 V-J features to 13, which were used in a naive Bayes classifier (R e1071). TCRdb reprocessed the public reads (quality trimming at Q25 with fastp, clone calling with MiXCR) and kept in-frame beta chains. Each CDR3 protein appears once, grouped with its most common genes and DNA. The V and J calls here are based on TCRdb, not the publication. Here the sample has 650,000 to 700,000 distinct CDR3 sequences; about 18% occur a single time. About 16% of the sample is taken by the ten largest.

Here the chain combines TRBV20-1 and TRBJ1-2; perhaps TRBD1 is the D gene, with 6 bases matching. The clonotype originates from a man aged 45-65 years with Graves' hyperthyroidism. The sample taken for sequencing was blood. The CDR3 is CSVTGQFNGYTF. The DNA is TGCAGTGTCACCGGACAGTTCAATGGCTACACCTTC.